The clone carrying this T cell receptor beta chain has at least ten counts. Germline CDR1 LGHNA, CDR2 YSLEER. J was trimmed by 2 bases and V by 1 base; bases with no gene match: 18. This CDR3 is built from 20 residues. The data are from a study of response to subunit inactivated influenza vaccine. One entry per CDR3 protein results from TCRdb running MiXCR on the RT-PCR reads. The table shows roughly 620,000 distinct CDR3 sequences, with about 10% occurring only once. These data are also associated with another study on T cells expressing NK-cell markers. That publication notes: Generation of TCR beta cDNA was performed by 5'RACE template switching incorporating UMIs. In roughly 6 donors, dominant CD3+CD56+NKG2C+ clones formed about 1.0-7.5% of CD8+ cells.

Material: PBMCs from blood, obtained on the day of vaccination. The chain is built from TRBV4-3 and TRBJ2-7; 9 positions match TRBD2. This TCR derives from a man aged 45-65 years who received an inactivated influenza vaccine. DNA for the CDR3: TGCGCCAGCAGCCAAGTCTGGTCAGGGGCCCTAGCGGGACTAACCTACGAGCAGTACTTC. Protein product: CASSQVWSGALAGLTYEQYF.